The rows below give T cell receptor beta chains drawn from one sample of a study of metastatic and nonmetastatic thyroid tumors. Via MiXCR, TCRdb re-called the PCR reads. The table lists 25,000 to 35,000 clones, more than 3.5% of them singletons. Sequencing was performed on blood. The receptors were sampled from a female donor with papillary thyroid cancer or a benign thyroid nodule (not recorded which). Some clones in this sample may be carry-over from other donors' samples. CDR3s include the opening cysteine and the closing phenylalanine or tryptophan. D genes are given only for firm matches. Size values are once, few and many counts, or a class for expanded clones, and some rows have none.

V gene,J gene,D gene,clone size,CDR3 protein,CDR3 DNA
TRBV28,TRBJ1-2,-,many,CASSLDTDYGYTF,TGTGCCAGCAGTTTGGACACGGACTATGGCTACACCTTC
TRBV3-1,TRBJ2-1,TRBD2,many,CASSSGTSANEQFF,TGTGCCAGCAGCTCCGGGACTAGTGCCAATGAGCAGTTCTTC
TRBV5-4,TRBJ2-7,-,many,CASTLAGTSTYEQYF,TGTGCCAGCACCCTTGCGGGGACATCTACCTACGAGCAGTACTTC
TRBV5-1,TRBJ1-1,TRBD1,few,CASKTGDRTEAFF,TGCGCCAGCAAAACAGGGGATCGCACTGAAGCTTTCTTT
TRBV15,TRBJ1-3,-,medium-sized,CATSRAGGNTIYF,TGTGCCACCAGCAGAGCAGGAGGAAACACCATATATTTT
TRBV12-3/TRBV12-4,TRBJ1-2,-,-,CASSGTNYGYTF,TGTGCCAGCAGTGGGACAAACTATGGCTACACCTTC
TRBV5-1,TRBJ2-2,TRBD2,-,CASAGTPVLATAELFF,TGCGCCAGCGCCGGGACCCCGGTACTAGCGACCGCGGAGCTGTTTTTT
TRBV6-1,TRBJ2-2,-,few,CASRLGTTNTGELFF,TGTGCCAGCAGGCTCGGGACCACCAACACCGGGGAGCTGTTTTTT
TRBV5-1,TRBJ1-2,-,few,CASRSTAWGRNYGYTF,TGCGCCAGCAGATCAACGGCATGGGGGCGTAACTATGGCTACACCTTC
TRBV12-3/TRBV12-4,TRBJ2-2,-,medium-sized,CASSLTRGTGELFF,TGTGCCAGCAGTCTAACTAGGGGAACCGGGGAGCTGTTTTTT
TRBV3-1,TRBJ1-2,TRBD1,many,CASSSPGQLVNGYTF,TGTGCCAGCAGCTCGCCGGGACAGCTCGTGAATGGCTACACCTTC
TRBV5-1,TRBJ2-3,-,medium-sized,CASSLAIITDTQYF,TGCGCCAGCAGCTTGGCCATAATAACAGATACGCAGTATTTT
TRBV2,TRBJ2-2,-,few,CASSTNTGELFF,TGTGCCAGCAGTACCAACACCGGGGAGCTGTTTTTT
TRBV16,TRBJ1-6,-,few,CASSQSPGFNSPLHF,TGTGCCAGCAGCCAATCGCCAGGGTTTAATTCACCCCTCCACTTT
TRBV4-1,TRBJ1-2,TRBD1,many,CASSRGTGGYGYTF,TGCGCCAGCAGCCGCGGGACAGGGGGCTATGGCTACACCTTC
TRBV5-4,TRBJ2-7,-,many,CASARWASAGREQYF,TGTGCCAGCGCCCGGTGGGCTAGCGCTGGGAGGGAGCAGTACTTC
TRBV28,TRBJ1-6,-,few,CASRDAMTTLHF,TGTGCCAGCCGGGACGCCATGACGACCCTCCACTTT
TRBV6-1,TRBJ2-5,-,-,CASGNGARSYF,TGTGCCAGCGGGAATGGGGCTAGATCTTACTTC
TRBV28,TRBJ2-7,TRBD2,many,CASSPGGTEQYF,TGTGCCAGCAGCCCGGGGGGAACCGAGCAGTACTTC
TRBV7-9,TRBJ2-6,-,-,CASNLTNYRAGANVLTF,TGTGCCAGCAACTTAACTAACTACAGGGCTGGGGCCAACGTCCTGACTTTC
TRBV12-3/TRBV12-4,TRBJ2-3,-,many,CATGWGLLQYF,TGTGCCACGGGCTGGGGCCTTTTGCAGTATTTT
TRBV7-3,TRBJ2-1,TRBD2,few,CASILNRLAGSYSEQFF,TGTGCCAGCATCTTAAACCGGCTAGCGGGATCCTACAGTGAGCAGTTCTTC
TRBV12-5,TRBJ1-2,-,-,CASGLMGGSGYTF,TGTGCTAGTGGCCTCATGGGGGGTAGCGGCTACACCTTC
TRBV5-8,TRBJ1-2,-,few,CASSLRVVNYGYTF,TGTGCCAGCAGCTTGAGGGTGGTTAACTATGGCTACACCTTC
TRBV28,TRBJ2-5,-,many,CANPPGVKGETQYF,TGTGCCAACCCACCAGGGGTGAAGGGAGAGACCCAGTACTTC
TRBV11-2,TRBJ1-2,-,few,CASSSVQGHYGYTF,TGTGCCAGCAGCTCGGTCCAGGGGCACTATGGCTACACCTTC
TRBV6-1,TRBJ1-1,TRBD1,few,CASKGRGLENTEAFF,TGTGCCAGCAAAGGCAGGGGGCTCGAGAACACTGAAGCTTTCTTT
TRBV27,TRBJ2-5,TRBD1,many,CASSFWDRPKETQYF,TGTGCCAGCAGTTTCTGGGACAGACCAAAAGAGACCCAGTACTTC
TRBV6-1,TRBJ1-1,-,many,CASSQSTPGNTEAFF,TGTGCCAGCAGTCAATCGACCCCTGGGAACACTGAAGCTTTCTTT
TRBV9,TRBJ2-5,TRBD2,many,CASSVEAGRPPETQYF,TGTGCCAGCAGCGTAGAAGCGGGACGGCCCCCAGAGACCCAGTACTTC
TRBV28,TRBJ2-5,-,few,CASSLLVGGEQGTQYF,TGTGCCAGCAGTTTACTGGTGGGAGGCGAACAAGGGACCCAGTACTTC
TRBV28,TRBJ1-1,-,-,CASSFSGIGVNTEAFF,TGTGCCAGCAGTTTTTCGGGTATTGGGGTGAACACTGAAGCTTTCTTT
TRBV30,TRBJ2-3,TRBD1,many,CAWNRDRGQDTQYF,TGTGCCTGGAACCGGGACAGGGGGCAAGATACGCAGTATTTT
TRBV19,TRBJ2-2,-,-,CASSSSPGELFF,TGTGCCAGTAGTAGCTCCCCCGGGGAGCTGTTTTTT
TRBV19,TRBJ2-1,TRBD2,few,CASSIGLAGGVDEQFF,TGTGCCAGTAGTATAGGACTAGCGGGAGGCGTCGATGAGCAGTTCTTC
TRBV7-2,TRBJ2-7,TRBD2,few,CVSCLGLAGNSYEQYF,TGTGTCAGCTGCTTGGGACTAGCGGGGAACTCCTACGAGCAGTACTTC
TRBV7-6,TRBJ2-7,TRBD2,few,CASSLGTSEQYF,TGTGCCAGCAGCTTAGGGACTAGCGAGCAGTACTTC
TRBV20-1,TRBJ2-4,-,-,CSASTQIAKNIQYF,TGCAGTGCTAGTACCCAGATAGCCAAAAACATTCAGTACTTC
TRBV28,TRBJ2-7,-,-,CASSEPRYEQYF,TGTGCCAGCAGTGAACCGAGATACGAGCAGTACTTC
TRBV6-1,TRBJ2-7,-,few,CASSVGEASYEQYF,TGTGCCAGCAGTGTAGGGGAGGCCTCCTACGAGCAGTACTTC
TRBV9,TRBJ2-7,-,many,CASSVGGDSYEQYF,TGTGCCAGCAGCGTAGGTGGGGACTCCTACGAGCAGTACTTC
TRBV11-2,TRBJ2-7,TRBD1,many,CASSLGTASYNEQYF,TGTGCCAGCAGCCTCGGGACAGCGAGCTATAACGAGCAGTACTTC
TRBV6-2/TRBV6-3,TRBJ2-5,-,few,CARSYSIEGWETEYF,TGTGCCAGAAGTTACTCGATAGAGGGGTGGGAGACCGAGTACTTC
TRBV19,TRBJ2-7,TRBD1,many,CASSTWGTGTYEQYF,TGTGCCAGTAGTACGTGGGGGACAGGAACCTACGAGCAGTACTTC
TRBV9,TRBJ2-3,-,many,CASSVAPRGGEGTDTQYF,TGTGCCAGCAGCGTTGCCCCCAGGGGGGGAGAGGGCACAGATACGCAGTATTTT
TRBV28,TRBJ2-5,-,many,CASSLFRGETQYF,TGTGCCAGCAGCCTCTTCAGGGGAGAGACCCAGTACTTC
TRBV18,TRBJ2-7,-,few,CASSQDRDEQYF,TGTGCCAGCTCGCAAGACCGAGACGAGCAGTACTTC
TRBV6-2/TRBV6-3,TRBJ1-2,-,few,CASSPSEIMNYGYTF,TGTGCCAGCAGCCCCTCGGAGATTATGAACTATGGTTACACCTTC
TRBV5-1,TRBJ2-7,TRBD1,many,CASSWDRPYEQYF,TGCGCCAGCAGCTGGGACAGGCCTTACGAGCAGTACTTC
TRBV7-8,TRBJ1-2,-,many,CASSQRRLKETNYGYTF,TGTGCCAGCAGCCAGAGACGGCTGAAAGAGACTAACTATGGCTACACCTTC
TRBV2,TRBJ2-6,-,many,CAGRRGSGANVLTF,TGTGCTGGCCGAAGGGGCTCTGGGGCCAACGTCCTGACTTTC
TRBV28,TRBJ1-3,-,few,CASSFTHSSGNTIYF,TGTGCCAGCAGTTTCACTCACAGCTCTGGAAACACCATATATTTT